This record looks at one T cell receptor (beta chain) sequence and its context. Its antigen is unidentified. TCRdb keeps only in-frame clones here, not all; method: immunoSEQ multiplex PCR. The sample includes approximately 82,000 clones, 75% to 90% of them seen just once. The data belong to a study of OX40 agonist ivuxolimab in advanced cancers. Trimming pared 1 base from V and 1 base from J, leaving 9 bases between. The CDR3 covers 15 residues. In germline, CDR1 is SGHNT, CDR2 YENEEA. The study, taken as a whole, reports: Blood T cells, both CD4+ and CD8+, expanded clonally by week 6 at 0.1 to 3.0 mg/kg.

The rearrangement links TRBV11-3 to TRBJ2-3; D perhaps matches TRBD2 (6 bases). This material consisted of CD4+ or CD8+ T cells sorted from blood, taken in a trial of the OX40 agonist ivuxolimab. The TCR comes from an adult with an advanced solid tumor such as melanoma, head and neck, liver or kidney cancer. The CDR3 here is CASSLGGGGTDTQYF. As DNA, the CDR3 is TGTGCCAGCAGCTTAGGGGGAGGCGGCACAGATACGCAGTATTTT. The entire variable domain, with the rest obtained from reference TRBV11-3 and TRBJ2-3, is as follows: EAGVVQSPRYKIIEKKQPVAFWCNPISGHNTLYWYLQNLGQGPELLIRYENEEAVDDSQLPKDRFSAERLKGVDSTLKIQPAELGDSAVYLCASSLGGGGTDTQYFGPGTRLTVL.